The rows below give T cell receptor beta chains drawn from one sample of a study of technical replicates of blood from a few donors. Assay used: immunoSEQ multiplex PCR; TCRdb lists only in-frame clones, some missing. The sample lists thousands of clones; less than 96% were seen once. The sequenced sample consisted of PBMCs. These receptors came from a human donor in good health. Each CDR3 is given with its conserved first and last residue. Each record gives: D gene, V gene, J gene, CDR3 protein. The D gene is left open where the match is weak.

>NA|TRBV30|TRBJ2-7
CAWSIVAASAYEQYF
>NA|TRBV2|TRBJ2-1
CASSERASAERWNEQFF
>NA|TRBV10-1|TRBJ2-7
CASSVGGEQYF
>TRBD1|TRBV11-2|TRBJ1-2
CASSLLSGTGEGGYTF
>TRBD1|TRBV5-4|TRBJ2-2
CASSFPTGSNTGELFF
>TRBD1|TRBV29-1|TRBJ2-5
CSVQRQGVGETQYF
>NA|TRBV19|TRBJ1-2
CASRWGPRRGYTF
>NA|TRBV7-3|TRBJ2-1
CASSLSGSRGNEQFF
>NA|TRBV5-8|TRBJ1-1
CASSKGEMVGTEAFF
>NA|TRBV19|TRBJ1-1
CASSWAPNTEAFF
>TRBD1|TRBV4-1|TRBJ2-7
CASSPGTGITYEQYF
>NA|TRBV7-2|TRBJ1-1
CASSFRGSPEAFF
>NA|TRBV19|TRBJ2-7
CASAAGSSYEQYF
>NA|TRBV29-1|TRBJ2-7
CSVAAVEQYF
>NA|TRBV5-1|TRBJ1-5
CASSLGAGGQPQHF
>NA|TRBV6-6|TRBJ2-1
CASSTDTLTSQQFF
>NA|TRBV29-1|TRBJ1-2
CSVVQSPSGNGYTF
>TRBD1|TRBV9|TRBJ2-2
CASSVGDRGTGELFF
>TRBD2|TRBV4-2|TRBJ2-1
CASRTIAGGPNLYNEQFF
>NA|TRBV29-1|TRBJ2-5
CSVEDGRGETQYF
>NA|TRBV5-6|TRBJ2-1
CASTLAYEQFF
>NA|TRBV5-6|TRBJ2-1
CASSSPSPYNEQFF
>TRBD2|TRBV28|TRBJ2-1
CASSFFTPGLAGDEQFF
>NA|TRBV7-9|TRBJ1-4
CASSPTTGKANEKLFF
>TRBD2|TRBV29-1|TRBJ2-1
CSAGTSRQSSYNEQFF
>TRBD2|TRBV7-3|TRBJ2-2
CASSLSGTTGELFF
>TRBD2|TRBV7-9|TRBJ2-2
CASSWEREGTGELFF
>NA|TRBV7-6|TRBJ1-4
CASSLGAGGDITNEKLFF
>NA|TRBV18|TRBJ2-1
CASSPSESSYNEQFF
>TRBD2|TRBV18|TRBJ2-1
CASSPGLAGDGEQFF
>NA|TRBV29-1|TRBJ2-1
CSVEEGVMGNERFF
>TRBD2|TRBV27|TRBJ2-3
CASSLLAGRTDTQYF
>NA|TRBV19|TRBJ1-1
CASSLVQGNTEAFF
>NA|TRBV6-6|TRBJ1-1
CASREAVEAFF
>NA|TRBV11-2|TRBJ2-5
CASSLVGGSQETQYF
>NA|TRBV28|TRBJ2-3
CASSWPSTDTQYF
>NA|TRBV2|TRBJ2-7
CASINSYEQYF
>TRBD2|TRBV19|TRBJ2-1
CASSIDLASGSYNEQFF
>NA|TRBV6-1|TRBJ1-1
CASTITGNTEAFF